The present T cell receptor beta chain was sequenced within a study of cytomegalovirus exposure and HLA in healthy donors. Regarding the study as a whole: Most TCR sequences were uncommon, yet certain public TCRs appeared in many donors. Among the most significant clusters, several appeared linked to common viral pathogens in a later analysis. The productive fraction for most TCR beta V segments was about 87% or about 30% in an earlier analysis.

It was with 60 Vbeta and 13 Jbeta primers that the PCR ran. Data came from immunoSEQ multiplex PCR; TCRdb stores just in-frame clones and leaves some out. There are about 89,000 clones in the sample; roughly three quarters occur only once, and 1.4% lies in the top ten. Whereas donors were nominally healthy upon sampling, unrecorded immune exposures were probable. Germline V gene lookup returns CDR1 MDHEN and CDR2 SYDVKM. The CDR3 covers 16 residues. V was pared by 8 bases and J by 2 bases, with 19 bases between. On this clone itself: Its specificity is unknown.

The clonotype comes from a male donor in good health and CMV-seronegative. This sequence joins TRBV28 and TRBJ1-5, with D possibly being TRBD1 (6 bases). The sequenced sample consisted of PBMCs. CDR3 in amino acids: CASVRGGAVGNQPQHF. The CDR3 nucleotides are TGTGCCAGCGTTAGGGGGGGCGCCGTCGGCAATCAGCCCCAGCATTTT.